The 27 T cell receptor beta chains in this list originate from one sample, sequenced in a study of response to subunit inactivated influenza vaccine. A single record per CDR3 protein comes from TCRdb applying MiXCR to the RT-PCR reads. The table records 860,000 or so distinct CDR3 sequences, 21% of them present only once. The sequencing here drew on PBMCs from blood, taken 4 to 6 days after vaccination. The receptors come from a man aged 45-60 years who received an inactivated influenza vaccine.

The V call is TRBV11-1, the J call TRBJ2-1; 9 bases align to TRBD1. V shed 3 bases, J shed 4 bases, and the junction held 19 bases outside the gene matches. Germline V gene lookup returns CDR1 SGHAT and CDR2 FQDESV (reference sequence). This CDR3 contains 20 residues. The CDR3 reads CASSFLWGTGSTRSYNEQFF. In DNA, the CDR3 is TGTGCCAGCAGCTTTCTGTGGGGGACAGGGTCAACACGTTCTTACAATGAGCAGTTCTTC.

This clonotype was recorded at least ten times. This chain joins TRBV21-1 and TRBJ2-3; the table's TRBD2 call for D was not verified on the DNA. TRBV21-1 is reported as a pseudogene. The CDR3 has 16 amino acids. CDR3 bases: TGTGCCAGCAGCAAAGACCAGCGGGGGGGCGGGTCAGCGCAGTATTTT. It yields the protein CASSKDQRGGGSAQYF.

In its sample, this clonotype was seen a few times. The J gene is TRBJ2-7, the V gene TRBV29-1; 10 bases are shared with TRBD1. This CDR3 region has 14 residues. V was pared by 2 bases and J by 6 bases, with 7 bases of the junction left unmatched. Germline loops: CDR1 SQVTM, CDR2 ANQGSEA. This CDR3 reads CSVESSGTGAEQYF. DNA of the CDR3: TGCAGCGTTGAAAGTTCCGGGACAGGGGCCGAGCAGTACTTC.

This clonotype has just one count. This rearrangement joins TRBV30 to TRBJ2-1, with D tentatively TRBD2 (6 bases). Germline V gene sequence: CDR1 GTSNPN, CDR2 SVGIG (reference sequence). Between the trimmed V and J ends, which lost 5 bases and 8 bases, there was a span of 16 bases. The CDR3 consists of 13 residues. CDR3 nucleotide sequence: TGTGCCTGGGGGAAGGAGGGACCCGATGAGCAGTTCTTC. Encoded protein: CAWGKEGPDEQFF.

Only a few counts were recorded for this clonotype. V and J are TRBV10-3 and TRBJ2-3; D is perhaps TRBD2 (10 bases). Looked up from germline, CDR1 is ENHRY and CDR2 is SYGVKD. The CDR3 loop spans 19 amino acids. With 9 bases removed from V and 1 base from J, the gap between germline ends came to 29 bases. CDR3 sequence: CAIKNPDRGLALRTDTQYF. DNA for the CDR3: TGTGCCATTAAAAACCCGGACAGGGGACTAGCGCTGCGCACAGATACGCAGTATTTT.

The chain uses TRBV10-2 and TRBJ2-1, with 16 bases aligning to TRBD2. This CDR3 comprises 17 residues. Germline CDR1 WSHSY, CDR2 SAAADI. After removal of 6 bases from V and 9 bases from J, the junction contained 11 bases not matched to a gene. The CDR3 DNA is TGCGCCAGCAGGGGGACTAGCGGGAGGGCCCGGGTCTTTGAGCAGTTCTTC. Encoded protein: CASRGTSGRARVFEQFF.

V and J are TRBV15 and TRBJ2-1; 11 bases map to TRBD2. Per the germline V gene, CDR1 is LNHNV and CDR2 is YYDKDF (reference sequence). CDR3 length: 17 amino acids. V was pared by 3 bases and J by 2 bases, with 6 bases of the junction left unmatched. The CDR3 protein is CATSRASGRNTYNEQFF. For the CDR3, the DNA is TGTGCCACCAGCAGGGCTAGCGGGAGGAACACCTACAATGAGCAGTTCTTC.

This sequence joins TRBV7-8 and TRBJ2-5, with TRBD2 identical over 9 bases. Germline CDR1 SGHVS, CDR2 FQNEAQ. Germline trimming cut 1 base from V and 5 bases from J; bases unmatched to any gene: 8. The CDR3 totals 16 residues. The CDR3 DNA is TGTGCCAGCAGCTTAGAGGTAGCGGGGGTCCTGGAGACCCAGTACTTC. The encoded protein is CASSLEVAGVLETQYF.

The chain links TRBV29-1 to TRBJ2-7; D unresolved. Trimming took 4 bases from V and 6 from J, leaving 13 bases between them. The CDR3 is 12 residues long. CDR1 and CDR2 from the germline V gene are SQVTM and ANQGSEA. CDR3 sequence (DNA): TGCAGCGTTGTGGCGGCCTCCGGCGAGCAGTACTTC. Translated: CSVVAASGEQYF.

In this sample, this clonotype turned up a few times. CDR3 in amino acids: CASSLQGFNSPLHF. The CDR3 coding sequence is TGTGCCAGCAGTTTACAGGGTTTTAATTCACCCCTCCACTTT. The chain is built from TRBV27 and TRBJ1-6; perhaps TRBD1 as D (5 bases). The V end lost 2 bases, the J end lost 6 bases, and 8 bases lay between the germline ends. The germline V gene encodes CDR1 MNHEY and CDR2 SMNVEV (reference sequence). CDR3 length: 14 residues.

Only a few counts were recorded for this clonotype. The chain carries TRBV30 and TRBJ2-5; D is unresolved. The CDR3 runs 13 residues. The V gene's germline CDR1 is GTSNPN and CDR2 SVGIG (reference sequence). Trimming cost V 2 bases and J 5 bases, with 12 bases left between them. The CDR3 bases are TGTGCCTGGAGTATCCAGAATCGGGAGACCCAGTACTTC. Its protein is CAWSIQNRETQYF. Using reference TRBV30 and TRBJ2-5 for the parts outside the CDR3, the full variable domain is SQTIHQWPATLVQPVGSPLSLECTVEGTSNPNLYWYRQAAGRGLQLLFYSVGIGQISSEVPQNLSASRPQDRQFILSSKKLLLSDSGFYLCAWSIQNRETQYFGPGTRLLVL.

This clonotype was seen only a few times. The chain joins TRBV6-1 to TRBJ1-5; TRBD1 aligns across 8 bases. The CDR3 has 15 residues. The germline CDR1 and CDR2 sequences are MNHNS and SASEGT. V shed 6 bases, J shed 7 bases, and the junction held 11 bases outside the gene matches. CDR3 bases: TGTGCCAGCAGCGCTGACAGGGGAACAGGACAGCCCCAGCATTTT. Protein: CASSADRGTGQPQHF.

The table lists this clonotype with a few counts. V is TRBV10-2 and J is TRBJ2-3; no clear D gene. CDR1 is WSHSY, CDR2 SAAADI, per germline. Trimming removed 2 bases at V and 8 bases at J, with 11 bases between. The CDR3 has 13 residues. DNA of the CDR3: TGCGCCAGCAGTGAGGCCAAAAAGGGTACGCAGTATTTT. Translation: CASSEAKKGTQYF.

Many counts were recorded for this clonotype. This chain connects TRBV6-1 to TRBJ2-7, with D maybe TRBD2 (6 bases). V gave up 6 bases and J gave up 7 bases, with 16 bases separating them. The CDR3 consists of 13 residues. CDR1 and CDR2 (germline): MNHNS, SASEGT. Here the CDR3 DNA reads TGTGCCAGCAGCCTCGGGCCTCGGGGGGAGCAGTACTTC. Translating gives CASSLGPRGEQYF.

This chain links TRBV12-3 or TRBV12-4 with TRBJ2-7; the match to TRBD1 covers 7 bases. J lost 1 base, V lost 3 bases, and 6 bases had no gene match. The CDR3 covers 15 residues. The CDR3 reads CASSFGDSPSYEQYF. DNA for the CDR3: TGTGCCAGCAGTTTTGGGGACAGCCCTTCCTACGAGCAGTACTTC.

This clonotype occurred a few times. The V gene is TRBV9, the J gene TRBJ2-1; TRBD2 is a possible D gene (6 bases). Per the germline V gene, CDR1 is SGDLS and CDR2 is YYNGEE. The CDR3 sequence is 15 residues long. V dropped 0 bases and J dropped 8 bases, with 15 bases sitting between them. For the CDR3, the DNA is TGTGCCAGCAGCGTAGCCCCGAGTGTAGCGGATGAGCAGTTCTTC. Its protein product is CASSVAPSVADEQFF.

This clonotype was seen more than once but under ten times. This CDR3 reads CSVPVQGGKTEAFF. The CDR3 DNA sequence: TGCAGCGTGCCCGTCCAGGGAGGGAAGACTGAAGCTTTCTTT. The J gene is TRBJ1-1, the V gene TRBV29-1, with D possibly TRBD1 on 5 matching bases. Per the germline V gene, CDR1 is SQVTM and CDR2 is ANQGSEA. V shed 6 bases and J shed 5 bases, with 19 bases lying between them. CDR3 length equals 14 residues.

The J gene is TRBJ2-1, the V gene TRBV20-1, with D maybe TRBD2 (6 bases). V lost 5 bases, J lost 8 bases, and 19 bases lay in between. CDR3 length: 14 amino acids. Germline V lookup: CDR1 DFQATT, CDR2 SNEGSKA (reference sequence). The DNA for the CDR3 is TGCAGTGCTCAGGTCGGAGGGCAGCCCGATGAGCAGTTCTTC. It codes for CSAQVGGQPDEQFF.

In its sample, this clonotype was seen a few times. The chain links TRBV12-3 or TRBV12-4 to TRBJ1-6; 7 nucleotides match TRBD1. There are 13 residues in the CDR3. Trimming took 5 bases from V and 8 from J; bases not matched to a gene: 3. Written as DNA, the CDR3 is TGTGCCAGCAGTGGGACAGTCTATTCACCCCTCCACTTT. It encodes CASSGTVYSPLHF.

The chain employs TRBV7-2 and TRBJ2-1; 9 bases are a match to TRBD2. Germline lookup yields CDR1 SGHTA and CDR2 FQGNSA. With V trimmed by 2 bases and J by 4 bases, 9 bases remained unmatched. This CDR3 is 17 amino acids long. CDR3 nucleotides: TGTGCCAGCAGCTTAACGGCGGGGGGGCGGGCTTACAATGAGCAGTTCTTC. Translation: CASSLTAGGRAYNEQFF.

In its sample, this clonotype was seen a few times. The rearrangement uses TRBV20-1 and TRBJ2-1; 7 positions agree with TRBD2. This CDR3 has 11 residues. V shed 6 bases and J 15 bases; nucleotides not matched to a gene: 11. Germline V CDR1 and CDR2: DFQATT, SNEGSKA (reference sequence). The DNA of the CDR3 is TGCAGTGCGACCCCTCGGGCGGGAGCGTTCTTC. Residues: CSATPRAGAFF.

This clonotype came up a few times. The chain recombines TRBV20-1 with TRBJ1-4; unclear D gene. The length of the CDR3 is 12 residues. Trimming shortened V by 1 base and J by 8 bases, and 8 bases separated the two germline ends. Looked up from germline, CDR1 is DFQATT and CDR2 is SNEGSKA (reference sequence). Written as DNA, the CDR3 is TGCAGTGCTAGAGCCTTCGGGGAAAAACTGTTTTTT. This gives the protein CSARAFGEKLFF.

In its sample, this clonotype was seen many times. V usage is TRBV4-3 and J usage is TRBJ2-2, with 7 bases fitting TRBD2. V lost 0 bases and J lost 0; bases outside the gene matches: 4. The CDR3 contains 17 residues. Germline V gives CDR1 LGHNA, CDR2 YSLEER. The CDR3 reads CASSQDRGGANTGELFF. DNA for the CDR3: TGCGCCAGCAGCCAAGATCGCGGGGGTGCGAACACCGGGGAGCTGTTTTTT.

The chain recombines TRBV30 with TRBJ2-7, with TRBD2 as a possible D gene (5 bases). CDR3 length: 18 amino acids. CDR1 and CDR2 (germline): GTSNPN, SVGIG (reference sequence). V gave up 0 bases and J gave up 1 base, with 22 bases separating them. CDR3 in amino acids: CAWSVTRVEWTRSYEQYF. The CDR3 DNA reads TGTGCCTGGAGTGTAACGCGGGTTGAATGGACCAGATCCTACGAGCAGTACTTC.

This clonotype appeared a few times. The chain combines TRBV4-3 with TRBJ2-7; 10 positions agree with TRBD2. Germline assignment: CDR1 LGHNA and CDR2 YSLEER. The V segment lost 1 base and the J segment 4 bases; nucleotides outside the gene matches: 7. This CDR3 has 16 amino acids. This CDR3 is CASSQGSGRAWYEQYF. CDR3 sequence (DNA): TGCGCCAGCAGCCAAGGGAGCGGGAGGGCTTGGTACGAGCAGTACTTC.

This clonotype turned up a few times. The chain recombines TRBV12-3 or TRBV12-4 with TRBJ1-4, with 10 nucleotides matching TRBD1. Trimming removed 6 bases from V and 7 bases from J; junction bases left unmatched: 5. The CDR3 totals 14 residues. The CDR3 loop reads CASSRTGGFEKLFF. CDR3 coding DNA: TGTGCCAGCAGCCGGACAGGGGGGTTTGAAAAACTGTTTTTT.

This clonotype came up a few times. The chain employs TRBV6-1 and TRBJ2-4; TRBD2 is a possible D gene (6 bases). CDR3 length equals 16 residues. V shed 6 bases and J shed 0 bases, with 15 bases lying between them. From germline, CDR1 is MNHNS and CDR2 SASEGT. The CDR3 nucleotides are TGTGCCAGCAGACCTGCCGGGACTTTAGCCAAAAACATTCAGTACTTC. Translated, it gives CASRPAGTLAKNIQYF.